The next 17 T cell receptor beta chains were all read from a single sample in a study of early T cells in non-severe SARS-CoV-2 infection. TCRdb processed the 5' RACE reads anew with MiXCR; each CDR3 protein has one entry. The sample shows about 86,000 distinct CDR3 sequences, approximately 14% of them seen only once. Sequencing input: whole blood. All receptors derive from an adult who was a healthcare worker with PCR-confirmed SARS-CoV-2 infection or an uninfected control (not recorded which).

The rearrangement joins TRBV24-1 to TRBJ1-1; 7 positions agree with TRBD1. J was trimmed by 4 bases and V by 7 bases; bases with no gene match: 29. Germline loops: CDR1 KGHDR, CDR2 SFDVKD. The CDR3 loop spans 21 amino acids. For the CDR3, the DNA is TGTGCCACCAGATTCCCGACAGGGCGGTATAGTGGTTTTGTTGAGGGCACTGAAGCTTTCTTT. It encodes CATRFPTGRYSGFVEGTEAFF.

On this clonotype itself: This sequence may be a read error, since a much larger clone differs from it by one base. The rearrangement joins TRBV6-2 or TRBV6-3 to TRBJ2-7, with a weak D call TRBD1 (6 bases). V dropped 5 bases and J dropped 5 bases, with 13 bases sitting between them. Germline V CDR1 and CDR2: MNHEY, SVGEGT. The CDR3 is made up of 13 amino acids. The CDR3 DNA is TGTGCCAGCAGTCAATTGGCAGGGGACGAGCAGTACTTC. Its translation: CASSQLAGDEQYF.

The V call is TRBV11-2, the J call TRBJ1-3; D is undetermined. The CDR3 spans 14 residues. In germline, CDR1 is SGHAT, CDR2 FQNNGV. V was trimmed by 4 bases and J by 2 bases, leaving 9 bases between them. CDR3 residues: CASSSQLTGNTIYF. CDR3 sequence (DNA): TGTGCCAGCAGCTCGCAGTTAACTGGAAACACCATATATTTT.

The chain links TRBV5-1 to TRBJ1-1; TRBD1 agrees at 7 bases. Germline assignment: CDR1 SGHRS and CDR2 YFSETQ. With V trimmed by 0 bases and J by 5 bases, 7 bases remained unmatched. The CDR3 extends over 15 amino acids. The CDR3 region is CASSLGYRGGTEAFF. CDR3 sequence (DNA): TGCGCCAGCAGCTTGGGGTACAGGGGAGGAACTGAAGCTTTCTTT.

This clonotype is medium-sized (0.01 to 0.1%) by share. This rearrangement joins TRBV30 to TRBJ2-7; no firm D call. From germline, CDR1 is GTSNPN and CDR2 SVGIG (reference sequence). Between the trimmed V and J ends, which lost 5 bases and 2 bases, there was a span of 10 bases. This CDR3 has 12 amino acids. The CDR3 loop reads CAWSPYPYEQYF. In nucleotides, the CDR3 is TGTGCCTGGTCCCCGTACCCCTACGAGCAGTACTTC.

The rearrangement links TRBV7-6 to TRBJ2-1; 10 bases align to TRBD2. V was clipped by 1 base and J by 5 bases; unmatched bases: 8. CDR1 SGHVS and CDR2 FNYEAQ come from the germline V gene. The CDR3 consists of 17 residues. The CDR3 loop is CASSLEAGGNPNNEQFF. The CDR3 DNA follows: TGTGCCAGCAGCTTAGAAGCGGGAGGGAATCCTAACAATGAGCAGTTCTTC.

This sequence joins TRBV18 and TRBJ1-3; no reliable D call. This CDR3 comprises 13 residues. CDR1 and CDR2 (germline): KGHSH, LQKENI. The germline V and J ends were trimmed by 7 bases and 0 bases, with 7 bases remaining between them. Here the CDR3 DNA reads TGTGCCAGCTTAACGCCCTCTGGAAACACCATATATTTT. Protein product: CASLTPSGNTIYF.

This clonotype has more than one count but fewer than ten. The chain joins TRBV29-1 to TRBJ2-1, with unresolved D. Germline CDR1 is SQVTM and CDR2 is ANQGSEA. The ends were cut back, 2 bases at V and 10 bases at J, with 9 bases in the middle. The CDR3 is 11 residues long. CDR3 region: CSVEKVREQFF. CDR3 sequence (DNA): TGCAGCGTTGAAAAGGTCCGAGAGCAGTTCTTC.

V is TRBV9 and J is TRBJ2-3, with no clear D. CDR1 is SGDLS, CDR2 YYNGEE, per germline. Between the trimmed V and J ends, which lost 1 base and 0 bases, there was a span of 9 bases. The CDR3 length is 15 residues. DNA for the CDR3: TGTGCCAGCAGCGTAAGGTCCGGGAGCACAGATACGCAGTATTTT. This encodes CASSVRSGSTDTQYF.

V gene TRBV5-1 combines with J gene TRBJ2-1, with unresolved D. Germline-derived CDR1 and CDR2 are SGHRS and YFSETQ. CDR3 length: 13 residues. V lost 0 bases to trimming and J lost 5 bases, with 6 bases between them. CDR3 bases: TGCGCCAGCAGCTTGGCCAGAGACAATGAGCAGTTCTTC. As protein: CASSLARDNEQFF. Full variable domain (remainder filled in from reference TRBV5-1 and TRBJ2-1): KAGVTQTPRYLIKTRGQQVTLSCSPISGHRSVSWYQQTPGQGLQFLFEYFSETQRNKGNFPGRFSGRQFSNSRSEMNVSTLELGDSALYLCASSLARDNEQFFGPGTRLTVL.

This sequence joins TRBV28 and TRBJ1-2; D is ambiguous. This CDR3 region has 10 residues. V lost 4 bases and J lost 9, with 6 bases in between. Germline-derived CDR1 and CDR2 are MDHEN and SYDVKM. This CDR3 reads CASSSVSYTF. The CDR3 bases are TGTGCCAGCAGTTCCGTTAGCTACACCTTC.

This clonotype was counted many times. The chain couples TRBV9 to TRBJ2-1; D ambiguous. This CDR3 has 13 amino acids. Per germline, CDR1 SGDLS and CDR2 YYNGEE. The ends were cut back, 4 bases at V and 9 bases at J, with 14 bases in the middle. The CDR3 sequence: CASSLMTSSEQFF. DNA for the CDR3: TGTGCCAGCAGCTTAATGACTTCGTCTGAGCAGTTCTTC.

This clonotype showed up many times. The chain couples TRBV5-1 to TRBJ2-1; weak D call: TRBD2 (6 bases). The CDR3 is 15 amino acids. V was clipped by 4 bases and J by 5 bases, with 16 bases between them. The germline gives CDR1 SGHRS, CDR2 YFSETQ. The CDR3 spells CASSARRARDNEQFF. As DNA, the CDR3 is TGCGCCAGCAGCGCCCGGAGGGCCAGGGACAATGAGCAGTTCTTC.

This clonotype came up many times. The V gene is TRBV14, the J gene TRBJ1-1; D remains unclear. The CDR3 is 15 residues long. Germline lookup yields CDR1 SGHDN and CDR2 FVKESK. V was pared by 4 bases and J by 0 bases, with 12 bases between. The CDR3 DNA reads TGTGCCAGCAGCCCACCGGACGGATTGAACACTGAAGCTTTCTTT. Its translation: CASSPPDGLNTEAFF.

The chain has TRBV29-1 and TRBJ2-7; D call uncertain. The CDR3 covers 12 residues. Germline V CDR1 and CDR2: SQVTM, ANQGSEA. Between the trimmed V and J ends, which lost 1 base and 6 bases, there was a span of 10 bases. The DNA for the CDR3 is TGCAGCGTTGAAGGGACGCTGGGCGAGCAGTACTTC. This encodes CSVEGTLGEQYF.

At least ten counts were recorded for this clonotype. The rearrangement uses TRBV7-6 and TRBJ2-1, with D perhaps TRBD2 (5 bases). CDR1 SGHVS and CDR2 FNYEAQ come from the germline V gene. The CDR3 extends over 16 amino acids. V was shortened by 5 bases and J by 0 bases, with 14 bases between the two germline ends. The CDR3 region is CASSPRTGNSYNEQFF. The CDR3 DNA is TGTGCCAGCAGCCCACGGACCGGGAACTCCTACAATGAGCAGTTCTTC.

This sequence joins TRBV12-3 or TRBV12-4 and TRBJ1-2; weak D call: TRBD1 (5 bases). CDR3 length: 14 residues. V gave up 6 bases and J gave up 8 bases, with 19 bases separating them. The CDR3 region has the DNA TGTGCCAGCAGGGACCAGGGACTGAGGAGAGGCTACACCTTC. Translation gives CASRDQGLRRGYTF.